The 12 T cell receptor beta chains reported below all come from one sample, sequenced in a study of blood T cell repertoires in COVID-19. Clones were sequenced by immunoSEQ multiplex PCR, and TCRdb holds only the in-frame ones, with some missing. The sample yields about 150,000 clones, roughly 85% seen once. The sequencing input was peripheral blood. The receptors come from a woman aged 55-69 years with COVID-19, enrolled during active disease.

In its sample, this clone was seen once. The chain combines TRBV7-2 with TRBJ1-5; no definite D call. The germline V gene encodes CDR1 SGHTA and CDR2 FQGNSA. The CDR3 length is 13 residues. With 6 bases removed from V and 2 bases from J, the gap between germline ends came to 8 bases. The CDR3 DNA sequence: TGTGCCAGCAGGGAGGGCCGCAATCAGCCCCAGCATTTT. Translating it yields CASREGRNQPQHF.

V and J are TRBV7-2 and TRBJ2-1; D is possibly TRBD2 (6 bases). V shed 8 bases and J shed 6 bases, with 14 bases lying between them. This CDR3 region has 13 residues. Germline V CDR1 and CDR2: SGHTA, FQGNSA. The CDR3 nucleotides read TGTGCCAGCTCCCAGTTTAGCGGCAATGAGCAGTTCTTC. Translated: CASSQFSGNEQFF.

The chain's CDR3 is CASAAGGWNEKLFF. The CDR3 nucleotides read TGTGCCAGTGCTGCAGGGGGCTGGAATGAAAAACTGTTTTTT. The chain recombines TRBV19 with TRBJ1-4; 8 nucleotides agree with TRBD1. Per the germline V gene, CDR1 is LNHDA and CDR2 is SQIVND (reference sequence). With V trimmed by 8 bases and J by 5 bases, 7 bases remained unmatched. This CDR3 is built from 14 residues.

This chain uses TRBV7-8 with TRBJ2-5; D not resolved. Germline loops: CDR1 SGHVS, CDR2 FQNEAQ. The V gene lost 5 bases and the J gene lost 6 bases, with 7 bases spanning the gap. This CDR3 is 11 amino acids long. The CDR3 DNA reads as TGTGCCAGCAGCCATCAGAAGACCCAGTACTTC. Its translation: CASSHQKTQYF.

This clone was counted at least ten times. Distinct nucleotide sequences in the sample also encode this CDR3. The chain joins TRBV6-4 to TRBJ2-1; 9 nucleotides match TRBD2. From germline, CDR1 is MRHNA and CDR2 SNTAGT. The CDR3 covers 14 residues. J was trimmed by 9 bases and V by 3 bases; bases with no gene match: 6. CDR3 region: CASSELAGGGEQFF. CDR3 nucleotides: TGTGCCAGCAGTGAGCTTGCGGGAGGGGGTGAGCAGTTCTTC.

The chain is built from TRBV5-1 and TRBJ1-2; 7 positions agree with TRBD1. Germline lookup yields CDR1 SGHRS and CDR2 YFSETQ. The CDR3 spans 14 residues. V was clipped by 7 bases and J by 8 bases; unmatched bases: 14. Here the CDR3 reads CASEGSGGTEGYTF. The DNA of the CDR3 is TGCGCCAGCGAGGGGTCAGGGGGTACTGAAGGCTACACCTTC.

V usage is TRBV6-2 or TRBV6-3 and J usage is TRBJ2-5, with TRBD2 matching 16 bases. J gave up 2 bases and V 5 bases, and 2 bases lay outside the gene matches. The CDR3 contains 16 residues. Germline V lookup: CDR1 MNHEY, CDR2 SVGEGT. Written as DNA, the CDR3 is TGTGCCAGCAGTCAGGGACTAGCGGGGGGGCAAGAGACCCAGTACTTC. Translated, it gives CASSQGLAGGQETQYF.

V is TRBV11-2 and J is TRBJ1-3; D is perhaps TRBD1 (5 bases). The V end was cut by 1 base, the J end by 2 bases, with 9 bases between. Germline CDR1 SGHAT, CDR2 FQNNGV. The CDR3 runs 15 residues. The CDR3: CASSLVRQPGNTIYF. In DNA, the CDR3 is TGTGCCAGCAGCTTAGTACGACAGCCTGGAAACACCATATATTTT. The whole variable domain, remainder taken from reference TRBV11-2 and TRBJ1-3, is EAGVAQSPRYKIIEKRQSVAFWCNPISGHATLYWYQQILGQGPKLLIQFQNNGVVDDSQLPKDRFSAERLKGVDSTLKIQPAKLEDSAVYLCASSLVRQPGNTIYFGEGSWLTVV.

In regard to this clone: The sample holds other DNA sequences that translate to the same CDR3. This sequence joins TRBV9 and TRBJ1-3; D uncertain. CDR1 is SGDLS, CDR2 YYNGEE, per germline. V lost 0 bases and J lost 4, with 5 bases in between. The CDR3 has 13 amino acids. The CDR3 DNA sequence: TGTGCCAGCAGCGTAGACGGGGGAAACACCATATATTTT. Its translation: CASSVDGGNTIYF.

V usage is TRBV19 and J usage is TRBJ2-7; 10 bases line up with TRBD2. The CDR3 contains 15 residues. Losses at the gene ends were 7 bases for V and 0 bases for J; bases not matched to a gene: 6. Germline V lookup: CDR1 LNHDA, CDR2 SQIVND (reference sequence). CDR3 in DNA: TGTGCCAGTACCTGGACTAGCGGAAGCTCCTACGAGCAGTACTTC. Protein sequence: CASTWTSGSSYEQYF.

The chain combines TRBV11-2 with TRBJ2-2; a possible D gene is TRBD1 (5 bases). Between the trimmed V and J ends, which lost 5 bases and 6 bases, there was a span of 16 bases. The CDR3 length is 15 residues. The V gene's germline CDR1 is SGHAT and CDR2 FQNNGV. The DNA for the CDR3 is TGTGCCAGCAGCACTCACAGGACCCGCGCCGGGGAGCTGTTTTTT. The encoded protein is CASSTHRTRAGELFF.

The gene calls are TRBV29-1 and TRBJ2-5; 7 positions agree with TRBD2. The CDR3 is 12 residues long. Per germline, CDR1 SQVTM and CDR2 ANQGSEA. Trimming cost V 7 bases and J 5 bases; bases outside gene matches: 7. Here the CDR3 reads CSAQPGGETQYF. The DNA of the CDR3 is TGCAGCGCCCAACCCGGGGGGGAGACCCAGTACTTC.